This TCR beta chain originates from a study of blood T cell repertoires in COVID-19. Study context: COVID-19 samples from acute and convalescent phases originated in the United States, Italy and Spain. Sample material is recorded as cDNA or gDNA derived from T cells, B-cell-depleted T cells, or PBMCs.

Original processing methods: Reference gene primers were amplified, and this amplification served to estimate nucleated cell counts. Libraries were prepared by immunoSEQ multiplex PCR; TCRdb keeps only in-frame clonotypes and omits some of them. That table furnishes V, J and clone size, whereas the DNA furnished D and trimming. The repertoire holds more than 300,000 clones, with about 90% as singletons. V trimming: 7 bases; J trimming: 3 bases; junction bases outside the gene matches: 4. This CDR3 region has 13 residues. The specimen was peripheral blood. The origin of this receptor is a man between 18 and 35 years old who had recovered from COVID-19. V is TRBV12-3 or TRBV12-4 and J is TRBJ1-2, with TRBD1 identical over 8 bases. The CDR3 nucleotides are TGTGCCAGCACACCGGGACAGGACTATGGCTACACCTTC. Translating it yields CASTPGQDYGYTF.